This T cell receptor (beta chain) was found in a study of cytomegalovirus exposure and HLA in healthy donors. Notes on the study in general: According to a subsequent analysis, TCR clusters identified in the first cohort showed a tendency to co-occur across the roughly 130 validation repertoires. High sensitivity and specificity were reportedly achieved when the classifier diagnosed cytomegalovirus status. There were 160 or so TCR beta chains listed as cytomegalovirus-associated.

A remark on this clone: Its specificity is unknown.

This CDR3 has 11 residues. CDR1 and CDR2 (germline): DFQATT, SNEGSKA (reference sequence). V gave up 1 base and J gave up 9 bases, with 10 bases separating them. Clones were sequenced by immunoSEQ multiplex PCR, and TCRdb holds only the in-frame ones, with some missing. Among about 360,000 clones listed, 86% were seen once. The J gene is TRBJ2-7, the V gene TRBV20-1; D ambiguous. The clonotype was recovered from a young woman in good health and CMV-seronegative. The sequencing sample was made of PBMCs. This CDR3 reads CSARVNSMQYF. The CDR3 nucleotides read TGCAGTGCTAGAGTTAACTCGATGCAGTACTTC.